These 12 T cell receptor beta chains came from one sample sequenced in a study of beta chain features in type 1 diabetes. Study-level results: People with Type 1 diabetes carried modestly yet significantly shorter TCRB CDR3s in all four CD4+ subsets.

The authors reverse transcribed all of the isolated RNA, so sequencing captured expressed TCRB transcripts. Assay: immunoSEQ multiplex PCR; the TCRdb copy retains only in-frame clones and omits some. The repertoire holds 140,000 or so clones, with approximately 13% as singletons. Their antigens are not known. Input material: central memory CD4+ T cells from blood. These receptors all stem from a man between 18 and 35 years old with type 1 diabetes.

CDR3 sequence reads: CASSLDIKEQYF. The CDR3 bases are TGTGCCAGCAGCTTAGATATAAAAGAGCAGTACTTC. This rearrangement joins TRBV7-9 to TRBJ2-7; D is uncertain. The CDR3 is 12 residues long. Germline-derived CDR1 and CDR2 are SEHNR and FQNEAQ (reference sequence). V dropped 1 base and J dropped 7 bases, with 8 bases sitting between them. Combining the CDR3 with reference TRBV7-9 and TRBJ2-7 gives the whole variable domain DTGVSQNPRHKITKRGQNVTFRCDPISEHNRLYWYRQTLGQGPEFLTYFQNEAQLEKSRLLSDRFSAERPKGSFSTLEIQRTEQGDSAMYLCASSLDIKEQYFGPGTRLTVT.

This clone was found many times. The chain has TRBV28 and TRBJ1-2; TRBD1 aligns across 8 bases. The CDR3 is 14 residues long. In germline, CDR1 is MDHEN, CDR2 SYDVKM. Losses at the gene ends were 6 bases for V and 5 bases for J; bases not matched to a gene: 8. The CDR3 coding sequence is TGTGCCAGCAGCAGGCAGGACAGGGCTTATGGCTACACCTTC. Its translation is CASSRQDRAYGYTF.

This clone was observed a few times. This chain joins TRBV5-4 and TRBJ2-5; D gene ambiguous. V lost 4 bases and J lost 5, with 12 bases in between. The CDR3 runs to 13 residues. CDR1 is SGHNT, CDR2 YYREEE, per germline (reference sequence). The chain's CDR3 is CASSPETGETQYF. In DNA form, the CDR3 reads TGTGCCAGCAGCCCGGAGACCGGGGAGACCCAGTACTTC.

Only a few counts were recorded for this clone. V gene TRBV20-1 combines with J gene TRBJ2-3; D remains ambiguous. The V end lost 3 bases, the J end lost 6 bases, and 4 bases lay between the germline ends. This CDR3 spans 10 amino acids. The germline CDR1 and CDR2 sequences are DFQATT and SNEGSKA (reference sequence). CDR3 loop: CSARDDTQYF. Here the CDR3 DNA reads TGCAGTGCTAGGGATGATACGCAGTATTTT.

This chain joins TRBV5-1 and TRBJ1-2; weak D call: TRBD1 (5 bases). Germline values: CDR1 SGHRS, CDR2 YFSETQ. There are 17 residues in the CDR3. Trimming shortened V by 0 bases and J by 5 bases, and 20 bases separated the two germline ends. CDR3 sequence: CASSLGAPIGARYGYTF. CDR3 in DNA: TGCGCCAGCAGCTTGGGAGCCCCGATCGGGGCCCGATATGGCTACACCTTC.

This clone was counted a few times. This sample includes further DNA sequences coding for the same CDR3. This chain uses TRBV6-6 with TRBJ2-3; D perhaps matches TRBD2 (7 bases). The V gene lost 0 bases and the J gene lost 3 bases, with 10 bases spanning the gap. CDR1 is MNHNY, CDR2 SVGAGI, per germline (reference sequence). The CDR3 sequence is 15 residues long. In nucleotides, the CDR3 is TGTGCCAGCAGTTACTCGGGAGGGGGGACAGATACGCAGTATTTT. This translates into CASSYSGGGTDTQYF.

The sample holds a few counts of this clone. The chain combines TRBV21-1 with TRBJ1-6; the table calls TRBD1, which could not be checked here. TRBV21-1 constitutes a pseudogene. The CDR3 runs to 17 residues. Here the CDR3 reads CASPQGARCSYNSPLHF. CDR3 nucleotide sequence: TGTGCCAGCCCACAGGGGGCCCGATGTTCCTATAATTCACCCCTCCACTTT.

This clone came up a few times. The chain employs TRBV29-1 and TRBJ2-1; no definite D call. Germline-derived CDR1 and CDR2 are SQVTM and ANQGSEA. The CDR3 length is 13 residues. V was shortened by 4 bases and J by 3 bases, with 10 bases between the two germline ends. CDR3 DNA: TGCAGCGTTGCGGCCCTCGGCTACAATGAGCAGTTCTTC. The encoded protein is CSVAALGYNEQFF.

This clone was seen a handful of times. This rearrangement joins TRBV5-4 to TRBJ2-3; 7 bases are a match to TRBD2. Germline V gene sequence: CDR1 SGHNT, CDR2 YYREEE (reference sequence). V lost 5 bases and J lost 2; bases outside the gene matches: 5. This CDR3 is built from 14 residues. The CDR3 loop reads CASRLGLVTDTQYF. CDR3 nucleotides: TGTGCCAGCAGACTTGGACTAGTCACAGATACGCAGTATTTT.

The genes are TRBV7-2 and TRBJ2-7; 7 bases are a match to TRBD1. CDR1 and CDR2 from the germline V gene are SGHTA and FQGNSA. Trimming removed 4 bases from V and 6 bases from J; junction bases left unmatched: 0. This CDR3 spans 11 amino acids. CDR3 residues: CASSSGGEQYF. The CDR3 DNA sequence: TGTGCCAGCAGCTCAGGGGGCGAGCAGTACTTC. Looking up the rest from reference TRBV7-2 and TRBJ2-7 gives the full variable domain: GAGVSQSPSNKVTEKGKDVELRCDPISGHTALYWYRQSLGQGLEFLIYFQGNSAPDKSGLPSDRFSAERTGGSVSTLTIQRTQQEDSAVYLCASSSGGEQYFGPGTRLTVT.

Concerning this clone itself: The junction and the germline gene differ at one end; a read error may be behind it. The DNA of the CDR3 is TGTGCTAGCAGCCCGTCTAGGGAAGAGACCCAGTACTTC. It translates to CASSPSREETQYF. V is TRBV7-7 and J is TRBJ2-5; D is ambiguous. Germline CDR1 and CDR2: SSHAT and FNYEAQ (reference sequence). The CDR3 length is 13 residues.

A remark on this clone: This specimen includes other DNA sequences encoding the same CDR3. The J gene is TRBJ2-5, the V gene TRBV19; D gene uncertain. CDR1 and CDR2 from the germline V gene are LNHDA and SQIVND (reference sequence). V lost 4 bases and J 1 base, leaving 7 bases between the germline ends. There are 13 residues in the CDR3. The CDR3 DNA reads as TGTGCCAGTAGTAGCGGTAGCCAAGAGACCCAGTACTTC. It yields the protein CASSSGSQETQYF.